This TCR beta chain appears in the sequencing data of a study of blood T cell dynamics during melanoma immunotherapy. Points from the study as a whole: The most clonal sorted CD8+ subset, immune-effector cells, was closest to cell-free DNA CDR3 sequences.

Time point: week 3, after first cycle of checkpoint inhibitor. Germline V gene sequence: CDR1 SNHLY, CDR2 FYNNEI. CDR3 length: 17 residues. Trimming left V 0 bases short and J 3 bases short, with 17 bases between. Points on this clone: Its specificity is not known.

All DNA from each sorted CD8+ subset was loaded. Repertoires were generated with immunoSEQ multiplex PCR, while TCRdb's copy carries only in-frame clones and drops some. Counted here are over 10,000 clones, under 95% occurring once; the ten biggest clones make up more than 0.15%. The chain is built from TRBV2 and TRBJ1-1; D unclear. Sequences were derived from effector memory CD8+ T cells from blood, sampled from a patient treated with checkpoint blockade. The TCR sequence derives from a human donor with melanoma. The CDR3 nucleotides are TGTGCCAGCAGTGAAGCGGGCGGACTAACGAGGGACACTGAAGCTTTCTTT. Translated: CASSEAGGLTRDTEAFF.